This T cell receptor (beta chain) was retrieved from a study of T-cell memory formation after mild COVID-19. The overall study: Largely, TCR clusters stayed within a single donor.

Constant-segment-primed 5'RACE gave TCR alpha and TCR beta cDNA libraries with sample barcodes and UMIs. Using its own MiXCR run on the 5' RACE reads, TCRdb lists one record per CDR3 protein. This sample has 140,000 or so distinct CDR3 sequences, with about 19% found just once. This CDR3 is 15 amino acids long. V lost 5 bases to trimming and J lost 2 bases; unmatched junction nucleotides: 8. This clonotype was recorded a few times. The sequence came from an adult woman who had mild COVID-19 (a few samples of this study predate the infection). Cell type and time point are not known. The sample taken for sequencing was PBMCs or a T cell subset sorted from them (not recorded which). The chain joins TRBV12-3 or TRBV12-4 to TRBJ2-5, with 7 bases fitting TRBD2. The CDR3 loop reads CASSAGTNLQETQYF. In DNA form, the CDR3 reads TGTGCCAGCAGTGCCGGGACTAACCTACAAGAGACCCAGTACTTC.